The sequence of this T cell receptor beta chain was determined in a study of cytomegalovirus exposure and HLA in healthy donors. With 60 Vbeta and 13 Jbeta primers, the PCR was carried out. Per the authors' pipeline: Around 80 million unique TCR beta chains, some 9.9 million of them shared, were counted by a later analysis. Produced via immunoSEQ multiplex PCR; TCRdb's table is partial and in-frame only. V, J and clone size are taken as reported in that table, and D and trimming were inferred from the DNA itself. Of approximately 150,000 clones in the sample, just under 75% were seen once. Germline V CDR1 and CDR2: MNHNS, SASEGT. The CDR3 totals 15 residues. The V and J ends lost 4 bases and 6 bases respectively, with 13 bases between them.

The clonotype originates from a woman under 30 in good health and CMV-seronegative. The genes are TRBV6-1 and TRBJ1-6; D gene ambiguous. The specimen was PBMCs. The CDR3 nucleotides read TGTGCCAGCAGTGGGAGCCCAGCGGGTAATTCACCCCTCCACTTT. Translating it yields CASSGSPAGNSPLHF.